The 29 T cell receptor beta chains presented below share a single source sample, sequenced in a study of T cells in tumors after PD-1 blockade. TCRdb's table, derived via immunoSEQ multiplex PCR, lists solely in-frame clones and lacks some. The sample lists 20,000 to 30,000 clones, around four fifths occurring once. Material: PBMCs, obtained after anti-PD-1 treatment. These receptors all stem from a human donor with basal cell carcinoma.

This chain links TRBV29-1 with TRBJ2-3, with a tentative D call TRBD2 (6 bases). V was trimmed by 5 bases and J by 0 bases, leaving 12 bases between them. The CDR3 totals 14 residues. Germline V lookup: CDR1 SQVTM, CDR2 ANQGSEA. The CDR3 sequence is CSVPRAGSTDTQYF. CDR3 coding DNA: TGCAGCGTTCCGAGGGCGGGGAGCACAGATACGCAGTATTTT.

V is TRBV5-4 and J is TRBJ1-6; D not certain. Trimming removed 1 base at V and 0 bases at J, with 8 bases between. CDR1 and CDR2 from the germline V gene are SGHNT and YYREEE (reference sequence). This CDR3 is 16 amino acids long. CDR3 region: CASSLQMGSYNSPLHF. For the CDR3, the DNA is TGTGCCAGCAGCTTGCAGATGGGCTCCTATAATTCACCCCTCCACTTT. The full variable domain, completed using reference TRBV5-4 and TRBJ1-6, is ETGVTQSPTHLIKTRGQQVTLRCSSQSGHNTVSWYQQALGQGPQFIFQYYREEENGRGNFPPRFSGLQFPNYSSELNVNALELDDSALYLCASSLQMGSYNSPLHFGNGTRLTVT.

The rearrangement joins TRBV5-4 to TRBJ2-5; D may correspond to TRBD1 or TRBD2 (5 bases each). Looked up from germline, CDR1 is SGHNT and CDR2 is YYREEE (reference sequence). The CDR3 runs 14 residues. The ends were cut back, 6 bases at V and 0 bases at J, with 12 bases in the middle. The DNA of the CDR3 is TGTGCCAGCACCCGTCCGGGACACCAAGAGACCCAGTACTTC. This sequence encodes CASTRPGHQETQYF.

The chain employs TRBV10-3 and TRBJ1-1, with a weak D call TRBD1 (5 bases). Trimming pared 8 bases from V and 1 base from J, leaving 11 bases between. The V gene's germline CDR1 is ENHRY and CDR2 SYGVKD. The CDR3 has 13 residues. This CDR3 is CAIAARENTEAFF. The CDR3 nucleotides read TGTGCCATCGCCGCCAGGGAGAACACTGAAGCTTTCTTT.

V gene TRBV11-3 combines with J gene TRBJ2-3; D might be TRBD2 (6 bases). Trimming stripped 5 bases from V and 1 base from J, with 16 bases between. Germline V gene sequence: CDR1 SGHNT, CDR2 YENEEA. There are 16 residues in the CDR3. The CDR3 spells CASSRGTRRGTDTQYF. DNA of the CDR3: TGTGCCAGCAGCCGGGGCACGAGGAGGGGCACAGATACGCAGTATTTT.

The chain uses TRBV14 and TRBJ1-2; D unresolved. The V end was cut by 2 bases, the J end by 8 bases, with 9 bases between. The CDR3 runs 12 residues. CDR1 SGHDN and CDR2 FVKESK come from the germline V gene. CDR3 amino acids: CASSQLRTGYTF. In DNA form, the CDR3 reads TGTGCCAGCAGCCAACTCCGGACGGGCTACACCTTC.

The chain combines TRBV7-3 with TRBJ1-2, with D unresolved. This CDR3 spans 12 amino acids. V shed 10 bases and J shed 13 bases, with 22 bases lying between them. The germline CDR1 and CDR2 sequences are SGHTA and FQGTGA. The CDR3 DNA is TGTGCCAACCCCATCGGGCAGTGGGGAATCACCTTC. It translates to CANPIGQWGITF.

The V gene is TRBV12-3 or TRBV12-4, the J gene TRBJ1-3; D gene ambiguous. The CDR3 runs to 13 residues. V lost 5 bases and J lost 1, with 6 bases in between. CDR3 DNA sequence: TGTGCCAGCAGTCGCCCGTCTGGAAACACCATATATTTT. Its protein is CASSRPSGNTIYF.

This chain uses TRBV6-5 with TRBJ1-1, with 9 bases fitting TRBD1. With V trimmed by 6 bases and J by 8 bases, 7 bases remained unmatched. CDR1 and CDR2 from the germline V gene are MNHEY and SVGAGI. The CDR3 is made up of 13 amino acids. This chain's CDR3 is CASRDNRGREAFF. DNA for the CDR3: TGTGCCAGCAGAGATAACAGGGGGCGCGAAGCTTTCTTT.

The chain has TRBV14 and TRBJ1-1, with 10 bases fitting TRBD1. Trimming at V came to 0 bases and at J to 4 bases, leaving 5 bases not matched to a gene. CDR1 and CDR2 from the germline V gene are SGHDN and FVKESK. The CDR3 is 16 residues long. In DNA form, the CDR3 reads TGTGCCAGCAGCCAAGATCTCAGACAGGGGGCCACTGAAGCTTTCTTT. Protein product: CASSQDLRQGATEAFF.

This clone turned up a few times. CDR3 residues: CASSLGSVGEQFF. The CDR3 bases are TGCGCCAGCAGCCTTGGATCTGTAGGTGAGCAGTTCTTC. The genes are TRBV5-1 and TRBJ2-1; D remains unclear. V was trimmed by 4 bases and J by 9 bases, leaving 14 bases between them. The CDR3 contains 13 residues. Germline V lookup: CDR1 SGHRS, CDR2 YFSETQ.

The V call is TRBV7-9, the J call TRBJ1-4; 7 bases align to TRBD1. The CDR3 extends over 15 amino acids. With 2 bases clipped from V and 7 bases from J, the junction kept 7 bases outside the gene matches. CDR1 SEHNR and CDR2 FQNEAQ come from the germline V gene (reference sequence). CDR3 sequence: CASSLQSGGVEKLFF. Here the CDR3 DNA reads TGTGCCAGCAGCTTACAGTCAGGGGGGGTTGAAAAACTGTTTTTT.

CDR3 DNA: TGCGCCAGCACGACAGGGGGCGACTATGGCTACACCTTC. Translated, it gives CASTTGGDYGYTF. This rearrangement joins TRBV5-1 to TRBJ1-2, with 10 bases aligning to TRBD1. The CDR3 runs 13 residues. In germline, CDR1 is SGHRS, CDR2 YFSETQ. Trimming took 6 bases from V and 3 from J; bases not matched to a gene: 2. The full variable domain, completed using reference TRBV5-1 and TRBJ1-2, is KAGVTQTPRYLIKTRGQQVTLSCSPISGHRSVSWYQQTPGQGLQFLFEYFSETQRNKGNFPGRFSGRQFSNSRSEMNVSTLELGDSALYLCASTTGGDYGYTFGSGTRLTVV.

The V call is TRBV6-5, the J call TRBJ1-2, with 9 nucleotides matching TRBD1. The germline CDR1 and CDR2 sequences are MNHEY and SVGAGI. The CDR3 sequence is 14 residues long. J lost 5 bases, V lost 6 bases, and 7 bases had no gene match. CDR3 residues: CASSPATGGYGYTF. The CDR3 bases are TGTGCCAGCAGCCCCGCGACAGGGGGTTATGGCTACACCTTC.

The chain recombines TRBV5-4 with TRBJ2-3; D is perhaps TRBD1 (7 bases). The CDR3 covers 16 residues. Deletions cut 4 bases from V and 2 bases from J, with 17 bases between. In germline, CDR1 is SGHNT, CDR2 YYREEE (reference sequence). CDR3 DNA sequence: TGTGCCAGCAGCGGGGGGACAGTCACGGCCACAGATACGCAGTATTTT. The encoded protein is CASSGGTVTATDTQYF.

V is TRBV5-1 and J is TRBJ1-3; no definite D call. The CDR3 totals 16 residues. CDR1 and CDR2 from the germline V gene are SGHRS and YFSETQ. Deletions cut 4 bases from V and 0 bases from J, with 14 bases between. The CDR3 region has the DNA TGCGCCAGCAGCAGGACGGGTCCGAGCTCTGGAAACACCATATATTTT. As protein: CASSRTGPSSGNTIYF.

This rearrangement joins TRBV5-1 to TRBJ2-7; 7 nucleotides align to TRBD1. The CDR3 sequence is 15 residues long. The germline V gene encodes CDR1 SGHRS and CDR2 YFSETQ. J was trimmed by 0 bases and V by 5 bases; bases with no gene match: 8. In DNA form, the CDR3 reads TGCGCCAGCAGGACCAACCGGGACAGCTCCTACGAGCAGTACTTC. This encodes CASRTNRDSSYEQYF. Combining the CDR3 with reference TRBV5-1 and TRBJ2-7 gives the whole variable domain KAGVTQTPRYLIKTRGQQVTLSCSPISGHRSVSWYQQTPGQGLQFLFEYFSETQRNKGNFPGRFSGRQFSNSRSEMNVSTLELGDSALYLCASRTNRDSSYEQYFGPGTRLTVT.

The chain combines TRBV4-2 with TRBJ2-5, with 11 bases lining up with TRBD2. The CDR3 contains 22 residues. Losses at the gene ends were 4 bases for V and 2 bases for J; bases not matched to a gene: 24. Per germline, CDR1 LGHNA and CDR2 YNFKEQ. The CDR3 DNA follows: TGTGCCAGCAGCCCACCCCCGGGGCTAGCGGGGGGCCTAAGGGGGCTACAAGAGACCCAGTACTTC. Protein: CASSPPPGLAGGLRGLQETQYF.

This clone was seen once. The CDR3 region has the DNA TGTGCCAGCAGCCGCGTGGGGGGATCGAACGGGGAGCTGTTTTTT. It specifies CASSRVGGSNGELFF. The chain is built from TRBV3-1 (or the pseudogene TRBV3-2) and TRBJ2-2; weak D call: TRBD2 (6 bases). Trimming took off 4 bases at V and 7 bases at J, with 16 bases between the two ends. This CDR3 is built from 15 residues. The germline V gene encodes CDR1 LGHDT and CDR2 YNNKEL (reference sequence).

The sample holds a few counts of this clone. The J gene is TRBJ2-2, the V gene TRBV3-1 (or the pseudogene TRBV3-2); unclear D gene. The germline CDR1 and CDR2 sequences are LGHDT and YNNKEL (reference sequence). The V and J ends lost 0 bases and 0 bases respectively, with 8 bases between them. The length of the CDR3 is 16 residues. The CDR3 loop reads CASSQESRANTGELFF. CDR3 bases: TGTGCCAGCAGCCAAGAAAGTAGAGCGAACACCGGGGAGCTGTTTTTT.

The chain carries TRBV6-5 and TRBJ2-4; D is unclear. The CDR3 contains 13 residues. V was trimmed by 6 bases and J by 3 bases, leaving 9 bases between them. CDR1 MNHEY and CDR2 SVGAGI come from the germline V gene. CDR3: CASSSKGKNIQYF. For the CDR3, the DNA is TGTGCCAGCAGCTCCAAAGGCAAAAACATTCAGTACTTC.

The rearrangement joins TRBV25-1 to TRBJ1-6; D gene unclear. Germline values: CDR1 MGHDK, CDR2 SYGVNS. V was cut by 1 base and J by 6 bases, with 10 bases left in between. CDR3 length equals 15 residues. The CDR3 loop is CASSESGLPNSPLHF. CDR3 DNA sequence: TGTGCCAGCAGTGAATCTGGGTTACCTAATTCACCCCTCCACTTT.

The rearrangement joins TRBV7-8 to TRBJ1-1; D is possibly TRBD1 (6 bases). Germline CDR1 SGHVS, CDR2 FQNEAQ. V was pared by 1 base and J by 6 bases, with 12 bases between. The CDR3 is made up of 14 amino acids. The CDR3 DNA reads as TGTGCCAGCAGCTTAGTGGGGGGGCGGGCTGAAGCTTTCTTT. Its translation is CASSLVGGRAEAFF.

The gene calls are TRBV27 and TRBJ1-1, with a possible D match to TRBD1 (5 bases). Germline V gives CDR1 MNHEY, CDR2 SMNVEV (reference sequence). Trimming removed 2 bases from V and 8 bases from J, with 15 bases in between. The CDR3 covers 14 residues. CDR3 DNA: TGTGCCAGCAGTTTACTGTTCGGCAGGACAGAAGCTTTCTTT. Protein sequence: CASSLLFGRTEAFF.

The chain employs TRBV15 and TRBJ1-5; 8 bases map to TRBD1. The CDR3 sequence is 14 residues long. Germline-derived CDR1 and CDR2 are LNHNV and YYDKDF (reference sequence). The junction had 3 bases not matched to a gene; V was cut back by 1 base and J by 7 bases. CDR3 loop: CATSRAGGRQPQHF. As DNA, the CDR3 is TGTGCCACCAGCAGAGCAGGGGGCAGGCAGCCCCAGCATTTT.

The gene calls are TRBV7-9 and TRBJ2-1; D is unresolved. V lost 5 bases and J 4 bases, leaving 9 bases between the germline ends. This CDR3 spans 13 amino acids. The germline V gene encodes CDR1 SEHNR and CDR2 FQNEAQ (reference sequence). The CDR3 loop reads CASSPIPYNEQFF. For the CDR3, the DNA is TGTGCCAGCAGCCCGATCCCGTACAATGAGCAGTTCTTC.

V is TRBV12-2 and J is TRBJ2-3; the DNA was not compared with TRBD2, the D call given in the table. TRBV12-2 is labeled a pseudogene. The CDR3 contains 16 residues. CDR3 residues: CASTGTSGDYTDTQYF. The CDR3 DNA reads TGTGCAAGTACCGGGACTAGCGGGGATTACACAGATACGCAGTATTTT.

The chain has TRBV2 and TRBJ1-5; the D gene is possibly TRBD1 (5 bases). The CDR3 spans 16 residues. With 6 bases removed from V and 3 bases from J, the gap between germline ends came to 18 bases. The germline V gene has CDR1 SNHLY and CDR2 FYNNEI. The CDR3 sequence: CASSAQGSLNNQPQHF. The DNA of the CDR3 is TGTGCCAGCAGCGCTCAGGGTAGTCTTAACAATCAGCCCCAGCATTTT.

The V and J genes are TRBV5-1 and TRBJ1-1; maybe TRBD1 (5 bases). The CDR3 is made up of 14 amino acids. Trimming removed 4 bases at V and 1 base at J, with 11 bases between. Germline loops: CDR1 SGHRS, CDR2 YFSETQ. The CDR3 region has the DNA TGCGCCAGCAGCCTCTCAGGGCCGAACACTGAAGCTTTCTTT. Translation gives CASSLSGPNTEAFF.